Sequencing of this TCR beta chain was carried out in a study of T-cell reconstitution after alpha-beta-depleted transplantation in children. The TCRbeta library was prepared with unique molecular identifiers. TCRdb independently ran MiXCR on the PCR reads; one entry per CDR3 protein. This repertoire shows approximately 390,000 distinct CDR3 sequences, around 9.9% found once; its top ten account for approximately 5%. The germline V and J ends were trimmed by 3 bases and 0 bases, with 8 bases remaining between them. CDR3 length: 13 amino acids. Germline V gene lookup returns CDR1 SQVTM and CDR2 ANQGSEA. This clonotype was seen a handful of times.

The genes are TRBV29-1 and TRBJ1-1; D not certain. Sequencing used PBMCs from the stem cell graft donor, obtained from the stem cell graft. The source of this sequence is a human donor who donated a stem cell graft to a child with acute myeloid leukemia. The CDR3 loop reads CSVDQAMNTEAFF. In DNA, the CDR3 is TGCAGCGTTGATCAGGCCATGAACACTGAAGCTTTCTTT.